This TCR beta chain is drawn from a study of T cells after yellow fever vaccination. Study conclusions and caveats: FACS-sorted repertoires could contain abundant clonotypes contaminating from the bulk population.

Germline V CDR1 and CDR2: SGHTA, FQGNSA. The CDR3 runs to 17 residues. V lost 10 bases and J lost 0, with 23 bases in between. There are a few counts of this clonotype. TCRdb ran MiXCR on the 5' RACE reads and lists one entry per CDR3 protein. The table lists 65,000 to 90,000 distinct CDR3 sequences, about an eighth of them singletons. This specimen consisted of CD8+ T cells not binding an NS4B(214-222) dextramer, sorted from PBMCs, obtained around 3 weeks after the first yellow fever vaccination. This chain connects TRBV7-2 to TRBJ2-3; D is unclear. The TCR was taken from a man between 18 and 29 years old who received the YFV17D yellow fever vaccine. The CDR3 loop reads CATEEHMGALSTDTQYF. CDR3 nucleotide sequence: TGTGCCACCGAAGAGCATATGGGCGCCCTGAGCACAGATACGCAGTATTTT. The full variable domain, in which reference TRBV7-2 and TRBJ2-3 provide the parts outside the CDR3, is GAGVSQSPSNKVTEKGKDVELRCDPISGHTALYWYRQSLGQGLEFLIYFQGNSAPDKSGLPSDRFSAERTGGSVSTLTIQRTQQEDSAVYLCATEEHMGALSTDTQYFGPGTRLTVL.